The next 28 T cell receptor beta chains were all read from a single sample in a study of tumor and adjacent non-tumor tissue in lung cancer (dated by TCRdb to 2017 to 2018). Bulk unsorted tissue served as the source for RNA extraction, and RNA quality was assessed using a NanoDrop ND-1000 and an Agilent 2100. Libraries were constructed by multiplex PCR. The reads were generated on an Illumina HiSeq 2500. TCRbeta libraries were built by three rounds of nested PCR using primers (Table S4), following protocols modified from ARM-PCR. TCRdb itself trimmed the public reads at Q25 with fastp, ran MiXCR and retained productive beta chains. Rows with one shared CDR3 protein collapse into an entry with the most common genes and DNA. This sample comprises approximately 75,000 distinct CDR3 sequences, 77% of them detected only once. Together, the top ten hold around 12% of the sample. What was sequenced was lung tumor tissue. Receptors originate from a woman aged 45-60 years with non-small cell lung cancer.

A word on this clonotype: This CDR3 fails to terminate in the conserved phenylalanine or tryptophan, so it likely reflects a read error. The rearrangement links TRBV11-2 to TRBJ1-5; possibly TRBD1 for D (5 bases). The closer fit of TRBJ2-3 to the DNA end suggests the J call may be wrong. Germline values: CDR1 SGHAT, CDR2 FQNNGV. The length of the CDR3 is 15 residues. In DNA form, the CDR3 reads TGTACCAGCAGCTTAGAAGACAGAGGTTCCCAGCCCCAGTATCTT. It codes for CTSSLEDRGSQPQYL.

Notes on this clonotype: Germline is not matched at one junction end, which may reflect a read error. V gene TRBV6-5 combines with J gene TRBJ2-5; possible D gene TRBD1, 5 bases. Germline CDR1 MNHEY, CDR2 SVGAGI. This CDR3 contains 11 residues. CDR3 protein: CASRRQGTHYF. CDR3 bases: TGTGCCAGCAGACGCCAGGGCACCCATTATTTC.

A remark on this clonotype: The junction departs from germline at one end; a sequencing error may be responsible. The chain has TRBV10-3 and TRBJ2-3, with D perhaps matching TRBD2 (7 bases). The germline V gene has CDR1 ENHRY and CDR2 SYGVKD. The length of the CDR3 is 15 residues. The CDR3 reads CAIIPGGGGHRYAVF. The CDR3 DNA follows: TGTGCCATCATCCCGGGGGGAGGGGGGCACAGATACGCAGTATTT.

On this clonotype itself: A much larger clone lies a single base off, so this may be a read error. V and J are TRBV11-2 and TRBJ1-2; perhaps TRBD1 as D (5 bases). CDR1 SGHAT and CDR2 FQNNGV come from the germline V gene. Trimming removed 8 bases from V and 8 bases from J, with 15 bases in between. The CDR3 spans 12 residues. CDR3 bases: TGTGCCAGCGGGAAGTGGGGCATAGGCTACACCTTC. It is translated as CASGKWGIGYTF.

Comments on this clonotype: Lacking the conserved final phenylalanine or tryptophan, this CDR3 likely reflects a read error. CDR3 sequence: CASSQEGLAGEDHNEQYL. CDR3 bases: TGTGCCAGCAGCCAAGAAGGACTAGCGGGAGAAGACCACAACGAGCAGTACTTA. V usage is TRBV4-2 and J usage is TRBJ2-7; 13 bases map to TRBD2. The length of the CDR3 is 18 residues. V shed 0 bases, J shed 5 bases, and the junction held 10 bases outside the gene matches. In germline, CDR1 is LGHNA, CDR2 YNFKEQ.

With respect to this clonotype: The junction departs from germline at one end; a sequencing error may be responsible. The CDR3 DNA is TGTGACATCAAGGGGGTACCCTACTCCGAGCACTACTTC. Translating it yields CDIKGVPYSEHYF. The rearrangement links TRBV10-3 to TRBJ2-7, with TRBD1 as a possible D gene (6 bases). This CDR3 comprises 13 residues. CDR1 ENHRY and CDR2 SYGVKD come from the germline V gene.

The gene calls are TRBV5-1 and TRBJ1-6; no clear D gene. Trimming shortened V by 0 bases and J by 5 bases, and 12 bases separated the two germline ends. The germline V gene has CDR1 SGHRS and CDR2 YFSETQ. The CDR3 is 16 amino acids. The CDR3 sequence is CASSLEGSTDNSPLHF. The CDR3 DNA follows: TGCGCCAGCAGCTTGGAGGGTTCTACAGATAATTCACCCCTCCACTTT.

Turning to this clonotype: The junction shows a germline mismatch at one end, possibly a read error. The CDR3 region has the DNA TGCGCCAGCAGTCAAGAGCGAGGGGGCTTCTACGAGCGGTACTTC. Protein sequence: CASSQERGGFYERYF. V usage is TRBV4-1 and J usage is TRBJ2-7, with TRBD1 identical over 7 bases. This CDR3 is built from 15 residues. Germline CDR1 MGHRA, CDR2 YSYEKL.

This clonotype was recorded once. Without the conserved terminal phenylalanine or tryptophan, this CDR3 likely stems from a read error. This sequence joins TRBV4-2 and TRBJ2-1, with D unclear. Germline CDR1 is LGHNA and CDR2 is YNFKEQ. The length of the CDR3 is 11 residues. The DNA for the CDR3 is TGTGCCAGTAGCCAAGATGGTGAGCAGTTCGTC. It translates to CASSQDGEQFV.

This clonotype came up many times. The gene calls are TRBV4-1 and TRBJ2-1; D is ambiguous. The CDR3 spans 16 residues. Germline assignment: CDR1 MGHRA and CDR2 YSYEKL. The V end lost 0 bases, the J end lost 4 bases, and 13 bases lay between the germline ends. DNA of the CDR3: TGCGCCAGCAGCCAAGAACCAAGTACGGTTTACAATGAGCAGTTCTTC. Translation: CASSQEPSTVYNEQFF.

As regards this clonotype: The junction shows a germline mismatch at one end, possibly a read error. The rearrangement joins TRBV11-1 to TRBJ2-1, with D perhaps TRBD2 (6 bases). Germline V gene sequence: CDR1 SGHAT, CDR2 FQDESV (reference sequence). This CDR3 is 14 amino acids long. In nucleotides, the CDR3 is TGTGCCAGCAGTCCCGGCCGGGAGTACATTGAGCAGTTTTTC. Its protein is CASSPGREYIEQFF.

Details on this clonotype: One junction end does not reproduce the germline sequence, and a read error may be involved. The J gene is TRBJ1-1, the V gene TRBV11-3; possible D gene TRBD1, 6 bases. CDR3 size: 13 residues. Germline values: CDR1 SGHNT, CDR2 YENEEA. The CDR3 here is CASSLMWDNEAFF. The CDR3 nucleotides are TGCGCCAGCAGCTTAATGTGGGACAATGAAGCTTTCTTT.

The chain is built from TRBV10-3 and TRBJ2-1; tentatively, D is TRBD2 (5 bases). CDR1 is ENHRY and CDR2 is SYGVKD in the germline V gene. CDR3 length equals 13 residues. V dropped 10 bases and J dropped 5 bases, with 15 bases sitting between them. CDR3 amino acids: CATRGRSHNEQFF. CDR3 bases: TGTGCCACGCGTGGGAGATCCCACAATGAGCAGTTCTTC.

As regards this clonotype: The CDR3 does not end in the conserved phenylalanine or tryptophan, so this is likely a read error. The chain combines TRBV6-5 with TRBJ2-1; the D is unclear. Germline lookup yields CDR1 MNHEY and CDR2 SVGAGI. The CDR3 has 14 residues. With 5 bases removed from V and 1 base from J, the gap between germline ends came to 9 bases. The chain's CDR3 is CASSDKESYNEQFL. The CDR3 bases are TGTGCCAGCAGTGACAAGGAATCCTACAATGAGCAGTTCTTA.

The chain recombines TRBV20-1 with TRBJ2-1; D is uncertain. From germline, CDR1 is DFQATT and CDR2 SNEGSKA (reference sequence). V was cut by 3 bases and J by 12 bases, with 18 bases left in between. CDR3 length equals 13 residues. CDR3 in DNA: TGCAGTGCTAGTGGGGTTATGATACATGGGCAGTTCTTC. Encoded protein: CSASGVMIHGQFF.

The rearrangement joins TRBV11-2 to TRBJ2-7, with 7 bases lining up with TRBD2. Germline assignment: CDR1 SGHAT and CDR2 FQNNGV. The CDR3 covers 14 residues. For the CDR3, the DNA is TGTGCCAGCAGCTACGGGAGGTCCTCCTACGAGCGGTACGTC. The encoded protein is CASSYGRSSYERYV.

Comment on this clonotype: Its ends do not fully match the called genes, so a read error is possible. The V gene is TRBV10-3, the J gene TRBJ1-1; D gene uncertain. The V gene's germline CDR1 is ENHRY and CDR2 SYGVKD. This CDR3 region has 12 residues. The CDR3 loop reads CAAAGLNTETFF. CDR3 nucleotides: TGTGCCGCCGCGGGCCTGAACACTGAAACTTTCTTT.

A word on this clonotype: The CDR3 does not close with the conserved phenylalanine or tryptophan, likely indicating a read error. The gene calls are TRBV5-6 and TRBJ1-2; TRBD1 matches 9 bases. Germline V CDR1 and CDR2: SGHDT, YYEEEE. CDR3 size: 15 residues. The CDR3 DNA reads as TGTGCCTGCAGCTTTGGCATGGGACAGGGCTATGGCTACACCCTC. Amino acid sequence: CACSFGMGQGYGYTL.

In regard to this clonotype: A read error is likely, as this CDR3 ends without the conserved phenylalanine or tryptophan. This sequence joins TRBV6-5 and TRBJ1-4; the D is unclear. The CDR3 spans 15 residues. Germline CDR1 is MNHEY and CDR2 is SVGAGI. The DNA for the CDR3 is TGTGCCGGCAGTTACTCGGGCGGCGGTGGAGAAGAACTGTTTTCT. It is translated as CAGSYSGGGGEELFS.

Concerning this clonotype itself: A clone one base away is much larger, so this may be a read error. This chain links TRBV20-1 with TRBJ2-5; the match to TRBD2 covers 9 bases. Trimming cost V 4 bases and J 4 bases; bases outside gene matches: 10. The germline CDR1 and CDR2 sequences are DFQATT and SNEGSKA (reference sequence). The CDR3 has 15 amino acids. CDR3 DNA sequence: TGCAGTGCTACCTCCGGGCGGGGGGGCCCAGAGACCCAGTACTTC. This codes for CSATSGRGGPETQYF.

V usage is TRBV6-1 and J usage is TRBJ1-5; tentative D call: TRBD1 (5 bases). Germline V gives CDR1 MNHNS, CDR2 SASEGT. The ends were cut back, 9 bases at V and 1 base at J, with 16 bases in the middle. The length of the CDR3 is 15 residues. CDR3 sequence reads: CASIRGVGSNQPQHF. The CDR3 nucleotides are TGTGCCAGTATTAGAGGGGTCGGCAGCAATCAGCCCCAGCATTTT.

Concerning this clonotype: The junction does not match germline at one end; this may be a read error. The chain couples TRBV5-4 to TRBJ2-7; the D gene is possibly TRBD2 (5 bases). CDR1 SGHNT and CDR2 YYREEE come from the germline V gene (reference sequence). This CDR3 region has 15 residues. CDR3: CASSLSRDSSYEQYF. The DNA of the CDR3 is TGTGCCAGCAGCTTGAGCCGGGATAGCTCCTACGAGCAGTATTTC.

This chain links TRBV7-9 with TRBJ2-1; TRBD2 matches at 10 bases. The CDR3 is 21 amino acids. V lost 5 bases and J lost 0; bases outside the gene matches: 19. CDR1 and CDR2 from the germline V gene are SEHNR and FQNEAQ (reference sequence). CDR3 amino acids: CASSIPLRLAGDKGSYNEQFF. Here the CDR3 DNA reads TGTGCCAGCAGCATCCCCCTGAGGCTAGCGGGAGATAAGGGCTCCTACAATGAGCAGTTCTTC.

As to this clonotype: At one of its ends the junction is not consistent with the germline gene, which may arise from a read error. The chain couples TRBV4-1 to TRBJ1-2; D is undetermined. Germline V lookup: CDR1 MGHRA, CDR2 YSYEKL. This CDR3 spans 13 amino acids. The CDR3 nucleotides read TGCGCTAGCAGCCAAGATGGGATGGGCGGCTACAACTTC. Protein: CASSQDGMGGYNF.

About this clonotype itself: At one of its ends the junction is not consistent with the germline gene, which may arise from a read error. This chain uses TRBV12-3 or TRBV12-4 with TRBJ2-2, with D perhaps given as TRBD1 or TRBD2 (5 bases each). The length of the CDR3 is 14 residues. CDR3 protein: CANSLDKNTGKLLF. The CDR3 coding sequence is TGTGCCAACAGTTTGGACAAAAACACCGGGAAGCTGTTATTT.

The chain has TRBV5-1 and TRBJ2-2; a weak D match, TRBD1 (6 bases). The CDR3 totals 15 residues. Germline CDR1 is SGHRS and CDR2 is YFSETQ. The CDR3 here is CASRLGALYTGELFF. For the CDR3, the DNA is TGCGCTAGCCGGCTGGGGGCACTTTACACCGGGGAGCTGTTTTTT.

Comment on this clonotype: A much larger clone lies a single base off, so this may be a read error. This sequence joins TRBV5-1 and TRBJ2-1; 10 bases line up with TRBD2. The CDR3 covers 15 residues. J was trimmed by 8 bases and V by 2 bases; bases with no gene match: 7. Germline loops: CDR1 SGHRS, CDR2 YFSETQ. Written as DNA, the CDR3 is TGCGCCAGCAGCTTCCTTAGCGGGAGGCCCGATGAGCAGTTCTTC. Protein sequence: CASSFLSGRPDEQFF.

Concerning this clonotype itself: At one end, the junction sequence differs from germline, possibly due to a read error. V usage is TRBV4-1 and J usage is TRBJ2-1; 11 bases align to TRBD2. Germline CDR1 reads MGHRA; CDR2 reads YSYEKL. The CDR3 is made up of 17 amino acids. Written as DNA, the CDR3 is TGCGCCAGCAGCCAAGATCTGATAGCGGGAGGGTCAAATGAGCAATTCTTC. Amino acid sequence: CASSQDLIAGGSNEQFF.